In its sample, the clone carrying this T cell receptor beta chain was seen a few times. Antigen unknown. The length of the CDR3 is 16 residues. V was clipped by 6 bases and J by 0 bases, with 15 bases between them. Germline V gene sequence: CDR1 SGHRS, CDR2 YFSETQ. The entry originates in a study of T-cell reconstitution after alpha-beta-depleted transplantation in children. For TCRbeta, the library was prepared with unique molecular identifiers. TCRdb re-called the PCR reads with MiXCR, one entry per CDR3 protein. Here the sample spans 700,000 or so distinct CDR3 sequences, about an eighth being singletons. Study-wide results and caveats: Several hundred graft clones that had expanded were reportedly the source of alpha-beta T cells about two months after transplant. A year post-transplant, T-cell counts and diversity derived mostly from newly produced T cells. At day 60, the high TCRbeta diversity found in some patients originated from recipient T cells and thymic progenitors that had survived.

The TCR comes from a girl aged 2-10 years with congenital amegakaryocytic thrombocytopenia, due to receive a stem cell transplant. Sequencing used PBMCs, obtained before TCRalphabeta/CD19-depleted stem cell transplant. This chain links TRBV5-1 with TRBJ2-2; perhaps TRBD2 as D (6 bases). The CDR3 nucleotides are TGCGCCAGCACCCCCTCGGCGGGGCCGAACACCGGGGAGCTGTTTTTT. Protein: CASTPSAGPNTGELFF. Based on the CDR3 plus reference TRBV5-1 and TRBJ2-2, the full variable domain is KAGVTQTPRYLIKTRGQQVTLSCSPISGHRSVSWYQQTPGQGLQFLFEYFSETQRNKGNFPGRFSGRQFSNSRSEMNVSTLELGDSALYLCASTPSAGPNTGELFFGEGSRLTVL.